This section outlines one TCR beta chain sequence together with its context. These data belong to a study of blood T cell repertoires in COVID-19. The assay was immunoSEQ multiplex PCR, and TCRdb's table has in-frame clones only and misses some. The sample gives over 200,000 clones, 65% to 90% of which show up once; about 16% is in the top ten. Participants, 18 to 89 years old, spanned around 26 US areas. CDR1 MNHNS and CDR2 SASEGT come from the germline V gene. Trimming left V 2 bases short and J 4 bases short, with 11 bases between. The CDR3 contains 15 residues. What was sequenced was PBMCs or T cells enriched from blood (not recorded which). V and J are TRBV6-1 and TRBJ1-4, with D tentatively TRBD1 (6 bases). The TCR sequence derives from a man aged 18 to 30 who had recovered from COVID-19. The CDR3 protein is CASSERQGLNEKLFF. CDR3 sequence (DNA): TGTGCCAGCAGTGAACGGCAGGGGCTTAATGAAAAACTGTTTTTT.